This T cell receptor (beta chain) was captured by sequencing in a study of T cell responses to AZD1222 COVID-19 vaccine. On this clone itself: Its specificity is unknown.

Per the germline V gene, CDR1 is SGHRS and CDR2 is YFSETQ. This CDR3 has 17 residues. The V and J ends lost 0 bases and 1 base respectively, with 16 bases between them. TCRdb's copy holds only in-frame clones and misses some; the assay was immunoSEQ multiplex PCR. The data hold 150,000 to 200,000 clones, with about 92% observed a single time. Pooled samples include second doses given at about 4 or 12 weeks. Study observations and caveats: All repertoire sampling was performed exclusively after the peak T cell response. Nearly half of spike-specific TCRs reportedly target unmutated variant regions. The donor cohort was predominantly white British with a female majority, and clonal diversity may have been underestimated.

The rearrangement links TRBV5-1 to TRBJ1-2, with a tentative D call TRBD1 (6 bases). This TCR was sampled from an adult who received the AZD1222 COVID-19 vaccine. The sample was peripheral blood, taken 28 days after the second AZD1222 dose. The CDR3 nucleotides are TGCGCCAGCAGCTTGGAGGGGGTTGCCAGCTTTAACTATGGCTACACCTTC. Its protein is CASSLEGVASFNYGYTF.